This TCR beta chain was sequenced during a study of T-cell memory formation after mild COVID-19. Study-level information: There were largely donor-specific TCR clusters.

TCRdb re-analysed the 5' RACE reads in MiXCR, keeping a single row per CDR3 protein. The sample contains 55,000 to 65,000 distinct CDR3 sequences, around a tenth of which appear only once. The CDR3 covers 14 residues. With 5 bases removed from V and 0 bases from J, the gap between germline ends came to 8 bases. Sequencing input: PBMCs or a T cell subset sorted from them (not recorded which). The chain has TRBV12-3 or TRBV12-4 and TRBJ1-3, with D possibly being TRBD1 (6 bases). The receptor's source is a man aged 18 to 29 who had mild COVID-19 (a few samples of this study predate the infection). Cell type and time point are not known. The CDR3 region has the DNA TGTGCCAGCAGTGTAGGGGGCTCTGGAAACACCATATATTTT. It is translated as CASSVGGSGNTIYF.